This record looks at one T cell receptor (beta chain) sequence and its context. The data are from a study of blood T cell repertoires in COVID-19. Study-level background: T cells, B-cell-depleted T cells, or PBMCs provided the cDNA or gDNA that served as material.

Study members were between about 18 and 100 years old and lived in about two dozen US regions. The germline V gene encodes CDR1 SNHLY and CDR2 FYNNEI. This CDR3 contains 16 residues. V shed 4 bases and J shed 0 bases, with 15 bases lying between them. As originally analysed: Reference gene primers were amplified, and this amplification served to estimate nucleated cell counts. Sequenced by immunoSEQ multiplex PCR; TCRdb stores in-frame clones only, minus some. That table is the source of V, J and clone size, and D and trimming were worked out from the DNA. The table records around 220,000 clones, around 90% of them present only once.

The sequencing sample was made of PBMCs or T cells enriched from blood (not recorded which). The V gene is TRBV2, the J gene TRBJ1-1; D is perhaps TRBD1 (5 bases). The TCR originated in a young woman who had recovered from COVID-19. CDR3 protein: CASSGSEGVMNTEAFF. CDR3 coding DNA: TGTGCCAGCAGTGGGAGTGAAGGGGTTATGAACACTGAAGCTTTCTTT.